This T cell receptor beta chain was captured by sequencing in a study of CD8 T cells in Susac syndrome. The CDR3 loop spans 18 amino acids. The germline CDR1 and CDR2 sequences are ENHRY and SYGVKD. V was pared by 0 bases and J by 2 bases, with 19 bases between. Random hexamers were used to reverse transcribe the RNA input (about 0.45 to 1 ug). The amplification used immunoSEQ multiplex PCR on TCR beta CDR3; it spanned 54 Vbeta and 13 Jbeta. TCRdb re-derived calls from the immunoSEQ multiplex PCR reads in MiXCR, one entry per CDR3 protein. Of some 260,000 distinct CDR3 sequences listed, approximately 81% are singletons. Sequencing of TCR beta covered CD8+ and CD4+ T cells obtained from blood. The multiple sclerosis control group was made up of treatment-naive patients with stable or active relapsing-remitting disease. TEMRA cells underwent FACS enrichment and CD8+ and CD4+ T cells underwent negative isolation.

The sequence derives from a human donor with multiple sclerosis. The rearrangement links TRBV10-3 to TRBJ1-2; D unclear. Sequencing was carried out using CD8+ T cells from PBMCs. CDR3 in DNA: TGTGCCATCAGTGAGTCAACTGCCGGGTGGGGAAGGAACTATGGCTACACCTTC. It yields the protein CAISESTAGWGRNYGYTF.